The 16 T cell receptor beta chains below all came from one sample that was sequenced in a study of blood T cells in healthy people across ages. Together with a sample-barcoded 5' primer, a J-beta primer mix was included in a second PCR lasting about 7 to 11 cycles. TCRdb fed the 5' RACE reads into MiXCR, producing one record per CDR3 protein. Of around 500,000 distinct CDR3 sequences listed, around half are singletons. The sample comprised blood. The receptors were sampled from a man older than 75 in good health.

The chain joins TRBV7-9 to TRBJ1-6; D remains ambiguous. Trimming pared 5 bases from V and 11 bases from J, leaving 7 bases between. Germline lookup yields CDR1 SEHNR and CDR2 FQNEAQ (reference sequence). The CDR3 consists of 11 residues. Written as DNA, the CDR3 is TGTGCCAGCAGCGTGGGGACACCCCTCCACTTT. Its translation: CASSVGTPLHF.

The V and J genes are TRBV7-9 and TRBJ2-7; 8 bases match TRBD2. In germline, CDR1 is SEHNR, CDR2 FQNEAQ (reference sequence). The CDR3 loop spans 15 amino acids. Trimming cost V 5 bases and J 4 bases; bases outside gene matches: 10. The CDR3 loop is CASSAPVSGGYEQYF. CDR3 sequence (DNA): TGTGCCAGCAGCGCCCCGGTGAGCGGGGGATACGAGCAGTACTTC.

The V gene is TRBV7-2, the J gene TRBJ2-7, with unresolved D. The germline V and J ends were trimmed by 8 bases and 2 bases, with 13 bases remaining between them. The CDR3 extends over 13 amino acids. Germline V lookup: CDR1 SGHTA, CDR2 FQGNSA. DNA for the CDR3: TGTGCCAGCCGGATGGTCCCTACCTACGAGCAGTACTTC. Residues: CASRMVPTYEQYF.

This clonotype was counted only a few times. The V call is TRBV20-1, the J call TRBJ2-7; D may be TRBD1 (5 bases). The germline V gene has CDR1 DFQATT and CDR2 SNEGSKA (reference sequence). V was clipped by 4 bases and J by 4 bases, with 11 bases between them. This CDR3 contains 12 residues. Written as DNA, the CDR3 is TGCAGTGCTAATAGGGGAAAATACGAGCAGTACTTC. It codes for CSANRGKYEQYF.

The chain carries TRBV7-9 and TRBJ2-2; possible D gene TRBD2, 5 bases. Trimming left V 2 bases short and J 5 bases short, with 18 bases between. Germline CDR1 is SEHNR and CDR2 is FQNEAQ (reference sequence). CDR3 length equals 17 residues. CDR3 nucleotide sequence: TGTGCCAGCAGCTTATCGGGTCCCGGGGTTGGGACCGGGGAGCTGTTTTTT. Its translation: CASSLSGPGVGTGELFF.

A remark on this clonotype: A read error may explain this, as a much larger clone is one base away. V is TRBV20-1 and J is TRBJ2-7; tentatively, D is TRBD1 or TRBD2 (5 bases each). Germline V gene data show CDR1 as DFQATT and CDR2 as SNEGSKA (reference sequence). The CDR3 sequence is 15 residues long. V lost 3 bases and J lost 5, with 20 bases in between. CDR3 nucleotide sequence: TGCAGTGCTAGTGTTATGGGACGGAGGTTCGACGAGCAGTACTTC. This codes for CSASVMGRRFDEQYF.

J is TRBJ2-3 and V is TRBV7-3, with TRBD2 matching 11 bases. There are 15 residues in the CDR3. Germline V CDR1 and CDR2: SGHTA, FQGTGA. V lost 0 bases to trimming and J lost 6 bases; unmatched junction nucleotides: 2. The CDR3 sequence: CASSLTIAGGDTQYF. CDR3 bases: TGTGCCAGCAGCTTAACAATAGCGGGAGGGGATACGCAGTATTTT.

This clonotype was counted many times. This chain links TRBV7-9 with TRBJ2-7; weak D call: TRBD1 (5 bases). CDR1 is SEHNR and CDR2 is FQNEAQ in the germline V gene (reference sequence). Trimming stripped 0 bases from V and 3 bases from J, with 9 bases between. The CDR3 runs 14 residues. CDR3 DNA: TGTGCCAGCAGCTTAGCTGGCCAGGGCTACGAGCAGTACTTC. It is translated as CASSLAGQGYEQYF.

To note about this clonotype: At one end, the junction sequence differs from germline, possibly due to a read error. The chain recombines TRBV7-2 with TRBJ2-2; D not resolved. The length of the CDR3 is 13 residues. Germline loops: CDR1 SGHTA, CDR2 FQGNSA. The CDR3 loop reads CASSLPNAGELFF. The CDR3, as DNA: TGTGCCAGCAGCCTCCCGAACGCCGGGGAGCTGTTTTTT.

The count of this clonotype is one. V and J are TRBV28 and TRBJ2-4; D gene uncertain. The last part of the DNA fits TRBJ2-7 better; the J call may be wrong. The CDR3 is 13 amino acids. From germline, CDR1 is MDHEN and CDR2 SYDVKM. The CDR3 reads CASIKGDDYEQYF. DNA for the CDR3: TGTGCCAGCATAAAGGGCGACGATTACGAGCAGTACTTC.

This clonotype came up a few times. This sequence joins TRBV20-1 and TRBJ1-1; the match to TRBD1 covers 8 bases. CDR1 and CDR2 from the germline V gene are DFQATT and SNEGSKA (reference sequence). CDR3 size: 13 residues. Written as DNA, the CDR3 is TGCAGCAGGGGGCGAACCGTAAACACTGAAGCTTTCTTT. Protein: CSRGRTVNTEAFF.

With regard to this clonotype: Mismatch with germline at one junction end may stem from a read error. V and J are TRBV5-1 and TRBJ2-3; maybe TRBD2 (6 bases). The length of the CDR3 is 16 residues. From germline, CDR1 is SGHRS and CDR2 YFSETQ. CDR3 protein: CASSLEGRHHTETQYF. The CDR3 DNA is TGCGCCAGCAGCTTGGAAGGGAGGCACCACACAGAGACGCAGTATTTT.

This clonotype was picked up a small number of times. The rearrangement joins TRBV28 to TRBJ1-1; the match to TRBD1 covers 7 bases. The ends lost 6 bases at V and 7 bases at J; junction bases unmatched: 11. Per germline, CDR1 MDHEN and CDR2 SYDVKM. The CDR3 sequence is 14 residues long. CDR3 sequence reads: CASSIPGQRNEAFF. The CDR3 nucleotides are TGTGCCAGCAGCATCCCGGGACAGAGAAATGAAGCTTTCTTT.

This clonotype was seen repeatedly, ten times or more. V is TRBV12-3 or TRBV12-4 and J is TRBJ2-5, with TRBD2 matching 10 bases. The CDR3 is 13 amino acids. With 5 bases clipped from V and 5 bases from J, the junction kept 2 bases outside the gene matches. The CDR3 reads CASSLLAGETQYF. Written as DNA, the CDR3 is TGTGCCAGCAGTCTACTAGCGGGGGAGACCCAGTACTTC.

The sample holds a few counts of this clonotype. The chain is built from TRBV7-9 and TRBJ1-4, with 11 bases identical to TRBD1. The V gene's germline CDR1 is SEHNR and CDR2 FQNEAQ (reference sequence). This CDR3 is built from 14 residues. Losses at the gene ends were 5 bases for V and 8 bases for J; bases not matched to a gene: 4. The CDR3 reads CASSRTGGQEKLFF. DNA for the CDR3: TGTGCCAGCAGCCGGACAGGGGGCCAGGAAAAACTGTTTTTT.

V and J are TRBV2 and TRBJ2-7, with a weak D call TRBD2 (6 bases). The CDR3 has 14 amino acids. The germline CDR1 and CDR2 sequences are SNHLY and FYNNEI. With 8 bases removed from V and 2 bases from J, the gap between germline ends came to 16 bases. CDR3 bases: TGTGCCAGCTCTGGGGGGACCTTTCCCTACGAGCAGTACTTC. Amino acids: CASSGGTFPYEQYF.